What follows describes a single T cell receptor (beta chain). Its target is not known. The record originates from a study of radiotherapy plus CTLA-4 blockade in lung cancer. Findings and limits, study-wide: Expansion in blood of tumor-derived TCR clones was seen after radiotherapy plus ipilimumab.

Profiled with immunoSEQ multiplex PCR; TCRdb holds only in-frame clones, not every one. The sample carries roughly 90,000 clones, approximately 79% recorded once. With V trimmed by 6 bases and J by 7 bases, 8 bases remained unmatched. CDR3 size: 15 residues. Germline V gene data show CDR1 as SGHRS and CDR2 as YFSETQ. The V gene is TRBV5-1, the J gene TRBJ2-1, with TRBD2 matching 12 bases. The receptor was isolated from a human donor with non-small cell lung cancer that progressed on radiotherapy plus ipilimumab. Sequenced here: peripheral blood, sampled from a patient treated with radiotherapy plus ipilimumab. As DNA, the CDR3 is TGCGCCAGCAACCCCGTGACTAGCGGGGGAAATGAGCAGTTCTTC. It is translated as CASNPVTSGGNEQFF.